This T cell receptor (beta chain) was identified in a study of Graves' ophthalmopathy and Graves' hyperthyroidism. The hyperthyroidism patients had a new diagnosis of under 2 months' duration and were aged 18 to 65. This CDR3 is built from 16 residues. From germline, CDR1 is SGHTS and CDR2 YDEGEE. With respect to this clonotype: Its antigen is currently unknown. Mismatch with germline at one junction end may stem from a read error.

Researchers took RNA transcripts and amplified TCR beta CDR3 regions from them. A first-round RT-PCR used HTBI primers, followed by a second-round multiplex PCR. In TCRdb, the multiplex PCR reads were re-called with MiXCR into one record per CDR3 protein. Among 1 million to 1.3 million distinct CDR3 sequences listed, roughly 35% were seen once. General study findings and limits: Discriminating ophthalmopathy from stable hyperthyroidism, a 13-signature model attained a sensitivity of about 88% and a specificity of about 81%. Blood also contained most of the expanded thyroid clonotypes above 0.001 frequency.

This clonotype was obtained from an adult man with Graves' hyperthyroidism. Sequenced material: peripheral blood or thyroid tissue (not recorded which). The chain is built from TRBV5-8 and TRBJ2-2; a possible D gene is TRBD2 (5 bases). For the CDR3, the DNA is TGTGCCAGCAGCCGGTCCCCCCTCTGGACGGACGGGGAGCCGTTTTTT. Translated: CASSRSPLWTDGEPFF.